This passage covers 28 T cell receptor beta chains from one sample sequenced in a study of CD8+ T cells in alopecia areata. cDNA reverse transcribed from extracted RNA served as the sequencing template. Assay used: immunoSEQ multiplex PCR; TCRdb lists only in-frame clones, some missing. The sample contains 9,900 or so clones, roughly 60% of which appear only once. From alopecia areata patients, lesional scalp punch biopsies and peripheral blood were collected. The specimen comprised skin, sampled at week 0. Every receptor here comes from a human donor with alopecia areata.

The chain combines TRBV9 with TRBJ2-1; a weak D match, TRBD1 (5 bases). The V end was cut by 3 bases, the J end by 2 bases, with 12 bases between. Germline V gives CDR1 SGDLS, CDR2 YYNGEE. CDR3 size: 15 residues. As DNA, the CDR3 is TGTGCCAGCAGCGGGTGGGGCTCAACCTACAATGAGCAGTTCTTC. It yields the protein CASSGWGSTYNEQFF.

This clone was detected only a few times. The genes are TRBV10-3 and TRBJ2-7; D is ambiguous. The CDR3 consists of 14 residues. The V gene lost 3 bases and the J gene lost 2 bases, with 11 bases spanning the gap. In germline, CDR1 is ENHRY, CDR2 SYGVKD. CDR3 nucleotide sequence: TGTGCCATCAGTGATGAAGTCCAAACCTACGAGCAGTACTTC. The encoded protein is CAISDEVQTYEQYF.

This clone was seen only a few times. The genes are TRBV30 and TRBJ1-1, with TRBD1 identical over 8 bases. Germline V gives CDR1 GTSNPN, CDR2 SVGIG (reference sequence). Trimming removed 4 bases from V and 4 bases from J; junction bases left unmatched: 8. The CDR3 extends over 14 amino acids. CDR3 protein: CAWTSRGRFTEAFF. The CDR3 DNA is TGTGCCTGGACCAGCAGGGGGCGATTCACTGAAGCTTTCTTT.

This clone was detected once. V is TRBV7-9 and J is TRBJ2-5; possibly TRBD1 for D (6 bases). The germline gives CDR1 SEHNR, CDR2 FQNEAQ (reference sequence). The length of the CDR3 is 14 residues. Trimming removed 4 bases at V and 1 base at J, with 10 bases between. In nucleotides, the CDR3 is TGTGCCAGCAGCTCCACAGGGACCCAAGAGACCCAGTACTTC. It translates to CASSSTGTQETQYF.

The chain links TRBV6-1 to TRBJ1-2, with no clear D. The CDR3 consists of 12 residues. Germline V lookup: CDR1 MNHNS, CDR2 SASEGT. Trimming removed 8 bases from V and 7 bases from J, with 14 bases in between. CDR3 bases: TGTGCCAGCCTGGAGTTGGGTTTTGGCTACACCTTC. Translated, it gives CASLELGFGYTF.

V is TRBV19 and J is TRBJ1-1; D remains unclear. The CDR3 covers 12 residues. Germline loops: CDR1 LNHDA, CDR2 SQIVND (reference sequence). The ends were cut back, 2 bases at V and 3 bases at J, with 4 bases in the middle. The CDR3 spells CASSILDTEAFF. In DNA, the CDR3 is TGTGCCAGTAGTATACTCGACACTGAAGCTTTCTTT.

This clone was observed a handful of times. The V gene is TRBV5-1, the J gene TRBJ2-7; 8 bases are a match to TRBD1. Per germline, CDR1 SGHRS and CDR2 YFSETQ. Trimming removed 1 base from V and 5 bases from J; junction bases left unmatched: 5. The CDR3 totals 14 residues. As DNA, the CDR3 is TGCGCCAGCAGCTTGCAGCAGGGGGCCCACGAGCAGTACTTC. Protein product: CASSLQQGAHEQYF. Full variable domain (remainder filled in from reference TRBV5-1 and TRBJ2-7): KAGVTQTPRYLIKTRGQQVTLSCSPISGHRSVSWYQQTPGQGLQFLFEYFSETQRNKGNFPGRFSGRQFSNSRSEMNVSTLELGDSALYLCASSLQQGAHEQYFGPGTRLTVT.

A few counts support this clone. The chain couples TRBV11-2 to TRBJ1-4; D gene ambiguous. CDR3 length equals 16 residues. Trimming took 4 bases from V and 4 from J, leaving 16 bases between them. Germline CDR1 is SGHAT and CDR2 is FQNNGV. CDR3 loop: CASSSHRFGGNEKLFF. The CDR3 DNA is TGTGCCAGCAGCTCCCACCGCTTCGGAGGTAATGAAAAACTGTTTTTT.

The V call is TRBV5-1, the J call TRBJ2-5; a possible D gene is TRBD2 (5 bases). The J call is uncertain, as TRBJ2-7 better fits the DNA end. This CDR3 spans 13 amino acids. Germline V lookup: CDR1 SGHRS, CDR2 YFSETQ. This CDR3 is CASSLVSGYEQYF. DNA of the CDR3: TGCGCCAGCAGCTTGGTTTCGGGGTACGAGCAGTACTTC.

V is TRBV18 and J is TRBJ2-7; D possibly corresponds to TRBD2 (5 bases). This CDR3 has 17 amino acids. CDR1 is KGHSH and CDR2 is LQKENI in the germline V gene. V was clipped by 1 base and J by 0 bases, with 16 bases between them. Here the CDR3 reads CASSPLRVGSSSYEQYF. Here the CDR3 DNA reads TGTGCCAGCTCACCACTGAGGGTGGGGTCCAGCTCCTACGAGCAGTACTTC. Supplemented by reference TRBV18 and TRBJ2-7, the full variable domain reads NAGVMQNPRHLVRRRGQEARLRCSPMKGHSHVYWYRQLPEEGLKFMVYLQKENIIDESGMPKERFSAEFPKEGPSILRIQQVVRGDSAAYFCASSPLRVGSSSYEQYFGPGTRLTVT.

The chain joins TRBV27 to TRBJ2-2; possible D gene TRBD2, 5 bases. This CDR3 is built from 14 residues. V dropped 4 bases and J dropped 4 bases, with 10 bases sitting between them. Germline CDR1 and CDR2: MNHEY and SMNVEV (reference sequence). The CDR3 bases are TGTGCCAGCAGTTCAGGACTGTCCACCGGGGAGCTGTTTTTT. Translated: CASSSGLSTGELFF.

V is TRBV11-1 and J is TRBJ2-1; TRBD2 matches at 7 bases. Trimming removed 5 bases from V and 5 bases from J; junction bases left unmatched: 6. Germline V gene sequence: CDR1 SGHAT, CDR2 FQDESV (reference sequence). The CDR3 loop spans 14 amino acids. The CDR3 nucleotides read TGTGCCAGCAGCAGAAGCGGGAATCACAATGAGCAGTTCTTC. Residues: CASSRSGNHNEQFF.

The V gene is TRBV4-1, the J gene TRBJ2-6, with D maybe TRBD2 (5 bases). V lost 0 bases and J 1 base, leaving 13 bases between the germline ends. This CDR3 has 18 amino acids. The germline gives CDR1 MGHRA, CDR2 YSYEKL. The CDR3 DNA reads TGCGCCAGCAGCCAAGAAGGTGGCGGGTTTTCTGGGGCCAACGTCCTGACTTTC. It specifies CASSQEGGGFSGANVLTF.

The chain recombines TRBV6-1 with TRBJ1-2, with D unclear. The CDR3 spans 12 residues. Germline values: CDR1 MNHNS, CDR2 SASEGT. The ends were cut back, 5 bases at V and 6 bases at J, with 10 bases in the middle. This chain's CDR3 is CASSTPQHGYTF. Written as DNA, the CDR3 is TGTGCCAGCAGTACCCCCCAGCATGGCTACACCTTC.

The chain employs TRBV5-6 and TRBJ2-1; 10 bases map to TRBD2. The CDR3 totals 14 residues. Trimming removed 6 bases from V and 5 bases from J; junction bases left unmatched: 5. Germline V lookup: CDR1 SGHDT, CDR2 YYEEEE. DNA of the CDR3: TGTGCCAGCACTCTAGCGGGGGCCGACAATGAGCAGTTCTTC. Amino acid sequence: CASTLAGADNEQFF.

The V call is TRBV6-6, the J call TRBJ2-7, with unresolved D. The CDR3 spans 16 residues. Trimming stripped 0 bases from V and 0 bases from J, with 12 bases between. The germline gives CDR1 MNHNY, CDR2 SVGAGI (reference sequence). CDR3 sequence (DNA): TGTGCCAGCAGTTACTCTGGCCACAGTAGCTCCTACGAGCAGTACTTC. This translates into CASSYSGHSSSYEQYF.

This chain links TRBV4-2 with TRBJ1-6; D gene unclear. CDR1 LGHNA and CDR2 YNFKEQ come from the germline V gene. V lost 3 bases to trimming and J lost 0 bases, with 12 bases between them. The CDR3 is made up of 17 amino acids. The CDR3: CASSQQTQSSYNSPLHF. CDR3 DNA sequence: TGTGCCAGCAGCCAGCAAACACAGAGCTCCTATAATTCACCCCTCCACTTT.

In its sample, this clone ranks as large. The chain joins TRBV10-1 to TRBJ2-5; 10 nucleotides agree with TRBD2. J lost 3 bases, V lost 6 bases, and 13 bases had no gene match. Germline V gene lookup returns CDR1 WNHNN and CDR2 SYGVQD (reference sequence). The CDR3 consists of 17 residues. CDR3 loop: CASSDNDYGTSEETQYF. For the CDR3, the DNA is TGCGCCAGCAGCGATAACGACTACGGGACTAGCGAAGAGACCCAGTACTTC.

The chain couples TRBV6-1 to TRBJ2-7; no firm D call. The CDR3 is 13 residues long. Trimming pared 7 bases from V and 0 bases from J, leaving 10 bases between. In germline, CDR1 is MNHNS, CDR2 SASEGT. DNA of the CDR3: TGTGCCAGCACACCTAGACCCTCCTACGAGCAGTACTTC. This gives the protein CASTPRPSYEQYF.

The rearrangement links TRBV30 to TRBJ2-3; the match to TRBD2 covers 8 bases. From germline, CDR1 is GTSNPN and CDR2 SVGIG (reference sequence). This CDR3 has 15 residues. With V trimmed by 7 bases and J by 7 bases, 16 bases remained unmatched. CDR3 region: CASAGGLSSGNTQYF. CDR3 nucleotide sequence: TGTGCCTCCGCGGGGGGACTTTCCTCGGGGAATACGCAGTATTTT. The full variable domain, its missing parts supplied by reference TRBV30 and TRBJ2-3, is SQTIHQWPATLVQPVGSPLSLECTVEGTSNPNLYWYRQAAGRGLQLLFYSVGIGQISSEVPQNLSASRPQDRQFILSSKKLLLSDSGFYLCASAGGLSSGNTQYFGPGTRLTVL.

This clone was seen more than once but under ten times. As DNA, the CDR3 is TGTGCCACCAATAGGGAAATGGCGGCGGGGACCCAGTACTTC. Residues: CATNREMAAGTQYF. The rearrangement joins TRBV18 to TRBJ2-5; TRBD2 might be the D (5 bases). Germline V gives CDR1 KGHSH, CDR2 LQKENI. Trimming left V 10 bases short and J 7 bases short, with 22 bases between. The CDR3 has 14 residues. Combining the CDR3 with reference TRBV18 and TRBJ2-5 gives the whole variable domain NAGVMQNPRHLVRRRGQEARLRCSPMKGHSHVYWYRQLPEEGLKFMVYLQKENIIDESGMPKERFSAEFPKEGPSILRIQQVVRGDSAAYFCATNREMAAGTQYFGPGTRLLVL.

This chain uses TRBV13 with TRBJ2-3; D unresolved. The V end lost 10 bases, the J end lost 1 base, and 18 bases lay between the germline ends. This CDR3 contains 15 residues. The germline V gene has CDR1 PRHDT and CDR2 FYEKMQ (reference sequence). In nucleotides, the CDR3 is TGTGCCACCAAAGATGGTAGAAGCGGCACAGATACGCAGTATTTT. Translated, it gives CATKDGRSGTDTQYF.

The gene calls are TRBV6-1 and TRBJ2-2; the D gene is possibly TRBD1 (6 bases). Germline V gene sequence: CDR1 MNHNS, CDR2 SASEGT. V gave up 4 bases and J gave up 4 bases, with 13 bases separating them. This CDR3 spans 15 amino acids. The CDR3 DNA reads TGTGCCAGCAGTGCCCTCCAACAGGGCACCGGGGAGCTGTTTTTT. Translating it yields CASSALQQGTGELFF.

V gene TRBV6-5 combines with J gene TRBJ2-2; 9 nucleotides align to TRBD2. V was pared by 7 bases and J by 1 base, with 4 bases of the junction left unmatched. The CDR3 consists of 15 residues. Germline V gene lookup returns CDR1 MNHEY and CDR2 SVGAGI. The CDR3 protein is CASTSTSGNTGELFF. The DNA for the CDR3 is TGTGCCAGCACCTCGACTAGCGGGAACACCGGGGAGCTGTTTTTT.

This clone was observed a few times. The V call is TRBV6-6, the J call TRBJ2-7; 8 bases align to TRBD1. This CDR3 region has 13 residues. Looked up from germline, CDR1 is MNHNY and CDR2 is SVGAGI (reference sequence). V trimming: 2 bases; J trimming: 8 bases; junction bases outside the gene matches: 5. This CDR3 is CASSYTTGGKQYF. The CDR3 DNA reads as TGTGCCAGCAGTTACACTACAGGGGGAAAGCAGTACTTC.

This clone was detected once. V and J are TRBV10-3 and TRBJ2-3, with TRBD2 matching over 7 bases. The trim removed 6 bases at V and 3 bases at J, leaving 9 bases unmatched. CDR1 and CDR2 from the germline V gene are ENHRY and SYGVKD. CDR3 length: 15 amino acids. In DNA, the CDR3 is TGTGCCATCAGAGATAAGCGGGAAGGTACAGATACGCAGTATTTT. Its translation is CAIRDKREGTDTQYF.

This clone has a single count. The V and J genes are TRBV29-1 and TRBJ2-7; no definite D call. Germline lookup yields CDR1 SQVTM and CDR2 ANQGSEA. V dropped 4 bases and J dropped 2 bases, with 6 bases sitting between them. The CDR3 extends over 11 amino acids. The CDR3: CSVGTAYEQYF. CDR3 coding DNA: TGCAGCGTTGGCACCGCCTACGAGCAGTACTTC.

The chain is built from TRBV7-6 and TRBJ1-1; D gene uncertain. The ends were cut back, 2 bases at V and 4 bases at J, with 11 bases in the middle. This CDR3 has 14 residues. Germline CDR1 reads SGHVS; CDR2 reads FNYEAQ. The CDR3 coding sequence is TGTGCCAGCAGCTTATCCATGGGGTCCACTGAAGCTTTCTTT. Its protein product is CASSLSMGSTEAFF.